The count of the clone carrying this T cell receptor (beta chain) is one. The sample belongs to a study of OX40 agonist ivuxolimab in advanced cancers. Some clones are missing from TCRdb's copy, which holds only in-frame ones; the method was immunoSEQ multiplex PCR. The sample records 60,000 or so clones, 70% to 90% being singletons. The germline V gene encodes CDR1 MNHEY and CDR2 SMNVEV (reference sequence). V was clipped by 5 bases and J by 0 bases, with 17 bases between them. This CDR3 comprises 17 residues. J is TRBJ1-3 and V is TRBV27; D is perhaps TRBD1 (6 bases). Sequencing used CD4+ or CD8+ T cells sorted from blood, obtained in a trial of the OX40 agonist ivuxolimab. This receptor was taken from an adult with an advanced solid tumor such as melanoma, head and neck, liver or kidney cancer. CDR3 nucleotides: TGTGCCAGCAGTCCCTCAATAGGACAGTTCTCTGGAAACACCATATATTTT. Translated: CASSPSIGQFSGNTIYF.